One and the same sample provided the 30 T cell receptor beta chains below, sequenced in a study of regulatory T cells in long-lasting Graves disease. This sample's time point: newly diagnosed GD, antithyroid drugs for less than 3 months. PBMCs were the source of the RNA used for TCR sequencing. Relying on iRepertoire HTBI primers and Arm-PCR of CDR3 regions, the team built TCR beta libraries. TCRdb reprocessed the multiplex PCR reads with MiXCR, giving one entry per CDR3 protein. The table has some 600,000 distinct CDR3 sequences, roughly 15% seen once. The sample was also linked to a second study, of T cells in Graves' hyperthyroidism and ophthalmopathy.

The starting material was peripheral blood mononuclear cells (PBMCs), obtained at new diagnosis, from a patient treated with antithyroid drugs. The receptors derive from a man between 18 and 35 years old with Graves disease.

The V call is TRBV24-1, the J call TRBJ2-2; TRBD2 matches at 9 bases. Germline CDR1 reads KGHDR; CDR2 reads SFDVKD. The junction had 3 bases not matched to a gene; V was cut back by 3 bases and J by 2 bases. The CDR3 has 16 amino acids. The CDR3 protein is CATSDKTSGNTGELFF. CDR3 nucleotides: TGTGCCACCAGTGATAAGACTAGCGGAAACACCGGGGAGCTGTTTTTT.

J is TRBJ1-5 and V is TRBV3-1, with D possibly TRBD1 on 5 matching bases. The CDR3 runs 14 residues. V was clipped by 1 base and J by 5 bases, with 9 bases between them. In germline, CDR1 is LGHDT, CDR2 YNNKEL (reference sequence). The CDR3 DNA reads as TGTGCCAGCAGCCAAGTAGGGGCTCATCAGCCCCAGCATTTT. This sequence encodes CASSQVGAHQPQHF.

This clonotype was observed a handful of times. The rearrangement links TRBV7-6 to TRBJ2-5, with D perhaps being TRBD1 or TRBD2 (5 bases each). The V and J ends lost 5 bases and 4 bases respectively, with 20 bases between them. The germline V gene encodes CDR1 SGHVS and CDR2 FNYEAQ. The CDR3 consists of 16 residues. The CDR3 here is CASSLIRDASRETQYF. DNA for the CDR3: TGTGCCAGCAGCCTAATTCGGGACGCAAGCCGAGAGACCCAGTACTTC.

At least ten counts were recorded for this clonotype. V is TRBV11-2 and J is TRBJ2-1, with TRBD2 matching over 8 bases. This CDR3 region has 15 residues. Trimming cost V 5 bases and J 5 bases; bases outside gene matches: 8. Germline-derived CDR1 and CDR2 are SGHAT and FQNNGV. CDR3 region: CASSRRTSNNNEQFF. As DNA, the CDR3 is TGTGCCAGCAGCCGACGGACTAGCAATAACAATGAGCAGTTCTTC.

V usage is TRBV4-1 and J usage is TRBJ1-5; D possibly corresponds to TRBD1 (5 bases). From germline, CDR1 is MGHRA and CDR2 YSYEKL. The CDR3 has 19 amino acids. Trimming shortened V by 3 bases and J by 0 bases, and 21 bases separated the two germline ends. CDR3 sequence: CASSHVRGTTSYSNQPQHF. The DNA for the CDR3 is TGCGCCAGCAGCCACGTCCGGGGGACGACCTCCTATAGCAATCAGCCCCAGCATTTT.

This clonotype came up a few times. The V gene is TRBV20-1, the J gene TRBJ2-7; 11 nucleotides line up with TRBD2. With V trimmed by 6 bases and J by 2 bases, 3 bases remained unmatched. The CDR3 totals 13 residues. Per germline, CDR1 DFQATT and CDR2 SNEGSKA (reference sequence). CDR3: CSALSGRAYEQYF. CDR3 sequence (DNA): TGCAGTGCCCTTAGCGGGAGGGCCTACGAGCAGTACTTC.

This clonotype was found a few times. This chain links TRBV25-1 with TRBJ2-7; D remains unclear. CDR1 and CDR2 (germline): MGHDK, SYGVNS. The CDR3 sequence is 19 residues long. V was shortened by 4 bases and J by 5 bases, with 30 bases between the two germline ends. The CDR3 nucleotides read TGTGCCAGCAGTGCCACTGTCCACGTACATTCCCGCACTACGGACGAGCAGTACTTC. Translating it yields CASSATVHVHSRTTDEQYF.

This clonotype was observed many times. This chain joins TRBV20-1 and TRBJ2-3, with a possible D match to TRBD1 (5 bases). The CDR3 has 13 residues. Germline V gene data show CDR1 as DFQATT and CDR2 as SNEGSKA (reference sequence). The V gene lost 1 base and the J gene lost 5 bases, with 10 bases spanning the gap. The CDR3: CSARAPGLDTQYF. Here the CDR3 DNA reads TGCAGTGCTAGAGCGCCAGGGTTAGATACGCAGTATTTT.

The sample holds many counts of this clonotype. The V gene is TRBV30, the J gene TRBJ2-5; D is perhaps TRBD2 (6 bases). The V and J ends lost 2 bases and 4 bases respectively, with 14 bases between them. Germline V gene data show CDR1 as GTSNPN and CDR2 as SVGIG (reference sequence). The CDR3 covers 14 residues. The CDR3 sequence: CAWSPGLPPETQYF. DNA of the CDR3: TGTGCCTGGAGTCCGGGACTCCCCCCAGAGACCCAGTACTTC. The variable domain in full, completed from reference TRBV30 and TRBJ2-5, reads SQTIHQWPATLVQPVGSPLSLECTVEGTSNPNLYWYRQAAGRGLQLLFYSVGIGQISSEVPQNLSASRPQDRQFILSSKKLLLSDSGFYLCAWSPGLPPETQYFGPGTRLLVL.

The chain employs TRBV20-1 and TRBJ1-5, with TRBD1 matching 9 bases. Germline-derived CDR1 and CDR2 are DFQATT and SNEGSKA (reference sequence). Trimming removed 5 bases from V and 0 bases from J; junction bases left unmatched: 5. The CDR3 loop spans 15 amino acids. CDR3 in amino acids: CSAHRGPYSNQPQHF. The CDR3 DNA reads TGCAGTGCTCACAGGGGGCCATATAGCAATCAGCCCCAGCATTTT.

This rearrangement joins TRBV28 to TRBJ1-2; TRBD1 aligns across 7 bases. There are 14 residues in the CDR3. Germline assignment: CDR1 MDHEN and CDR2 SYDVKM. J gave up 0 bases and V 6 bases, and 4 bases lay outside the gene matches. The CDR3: CASRQQGANYGYTF. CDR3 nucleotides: TGTGCCAGCAGACAGCAGGGGGCTAACTATGGCTACACCTTC.

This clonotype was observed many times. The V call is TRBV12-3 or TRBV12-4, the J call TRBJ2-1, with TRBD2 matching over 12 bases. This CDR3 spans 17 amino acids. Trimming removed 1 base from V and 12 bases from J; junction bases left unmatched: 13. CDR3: CASSLVLTSGSLLLQFF. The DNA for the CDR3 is TGTGCCAGCAGTTTAGTCCTGACTAGCGGGAGCCTTTTACTGCAGTTCTTC.

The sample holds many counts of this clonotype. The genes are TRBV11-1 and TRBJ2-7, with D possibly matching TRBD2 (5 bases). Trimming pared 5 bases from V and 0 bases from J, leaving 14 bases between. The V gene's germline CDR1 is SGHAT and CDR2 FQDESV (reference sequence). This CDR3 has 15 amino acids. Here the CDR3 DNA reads TGTGCCAGCAGCGCGGTAGGACTTAGCTCCTACGAGCAGTACTTC. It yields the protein CASSAVGLSSYEQYF.

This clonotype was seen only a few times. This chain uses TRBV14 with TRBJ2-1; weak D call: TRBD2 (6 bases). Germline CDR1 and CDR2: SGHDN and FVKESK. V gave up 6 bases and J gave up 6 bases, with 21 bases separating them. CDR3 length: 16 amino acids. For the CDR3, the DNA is TGTGCCAGCAGACGTACCTACGGCGGAGGGGCCAATGAGCAGTTCTTC. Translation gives CASRRTYGGGANEQFF.

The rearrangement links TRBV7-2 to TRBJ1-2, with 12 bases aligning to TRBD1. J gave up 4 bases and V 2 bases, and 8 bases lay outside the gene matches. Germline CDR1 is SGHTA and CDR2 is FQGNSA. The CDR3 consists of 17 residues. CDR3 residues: CASSLPGQGALIYGYTF. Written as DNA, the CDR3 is TGTGCCAGCAGCTTACCGGGACAGGGGGCGCTCATCTATGGCTACACCTTC.

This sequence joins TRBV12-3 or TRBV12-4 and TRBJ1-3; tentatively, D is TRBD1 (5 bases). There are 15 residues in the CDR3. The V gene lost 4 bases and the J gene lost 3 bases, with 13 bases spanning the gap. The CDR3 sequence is CASSYPGGDGNTIYF. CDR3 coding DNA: TGTGCCAGCAGTTACCCGGGGGGGGATGGAAACACCATATATTTT.

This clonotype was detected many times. CDR3 protein: CAWSDRDKQYF. Written as DNA, the CDR3 is TGTGCCTGGAGTGACAGGGACAAGCAGTACTTC. The chain has TRBV30 and TRBJ2-7; perhaps TRBD1 as D (6 bases). Trimming took 1 base from V and 8 from J, leaving 9 bases between them. CDR3 length: 11 residues. Germline V gives CDR1 GTSNPN, CDR2 SVGIG (reference sequence).

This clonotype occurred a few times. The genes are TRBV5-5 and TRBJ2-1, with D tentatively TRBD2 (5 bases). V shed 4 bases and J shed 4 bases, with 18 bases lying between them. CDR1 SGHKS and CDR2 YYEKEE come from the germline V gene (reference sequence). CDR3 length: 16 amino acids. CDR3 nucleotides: TGTGCCAGCAGCCTAAAGTCCCAGACTACATACAATGAGCAGTTCTTC. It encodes CASSLKSQTTYNEQFF. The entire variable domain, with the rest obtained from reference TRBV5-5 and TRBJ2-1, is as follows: DAGVTQSPTHLIKTRGQQVTLRCSPISGHKSVSWYQQVLGQGPQFIFQYYEKEERGRGNFPDRFSARQFPNYSSELNVNALLLGDSALYLCASSLKSQTTYNEQFFGPGTRLTVL.

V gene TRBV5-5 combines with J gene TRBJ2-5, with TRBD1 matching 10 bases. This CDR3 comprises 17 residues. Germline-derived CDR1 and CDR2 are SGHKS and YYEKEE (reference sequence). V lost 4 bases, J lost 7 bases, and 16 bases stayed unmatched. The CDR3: CASSTIGTGEALGTQYF. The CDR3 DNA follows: TGTGCCAGCAGCACCATTGGGACAGGGGAGGCCCTTGGGACCCAGTACTTC.

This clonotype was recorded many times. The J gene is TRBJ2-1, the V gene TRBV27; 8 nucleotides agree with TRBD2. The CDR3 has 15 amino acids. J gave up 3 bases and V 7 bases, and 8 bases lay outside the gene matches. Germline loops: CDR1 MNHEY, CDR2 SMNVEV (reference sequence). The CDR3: CASTPRGVNYNEQFF. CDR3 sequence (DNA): TGTGCCAGCACCCCGCGGGGGGTAAACTACAATGAGCAGTTCTTC.

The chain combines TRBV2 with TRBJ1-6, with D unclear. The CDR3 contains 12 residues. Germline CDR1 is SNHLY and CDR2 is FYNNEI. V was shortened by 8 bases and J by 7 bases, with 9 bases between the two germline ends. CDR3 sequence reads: CASDRNNSPLHF. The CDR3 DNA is TGTGCCAGCGATCGCAACAATTCACCCCTCCACTTT.

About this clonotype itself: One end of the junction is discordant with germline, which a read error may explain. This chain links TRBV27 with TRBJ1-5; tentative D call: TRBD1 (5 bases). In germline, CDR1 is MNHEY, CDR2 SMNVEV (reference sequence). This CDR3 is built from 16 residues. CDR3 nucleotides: TGTGCCACCAGTGATTGCACCGGGGGGGTCGGGCAGCCCCAGCATTTT. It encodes CATSDCTGGVGQPQHF.

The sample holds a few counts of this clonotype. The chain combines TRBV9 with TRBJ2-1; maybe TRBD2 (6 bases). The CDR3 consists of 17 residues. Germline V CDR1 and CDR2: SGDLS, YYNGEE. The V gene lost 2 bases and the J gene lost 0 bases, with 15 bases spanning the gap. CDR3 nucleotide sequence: TGTGCCAGCAGCGTGACCCTTGCGGGAAGCTCCTACAATGAGCAGTTCTTC. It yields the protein CASSVTLAGSSYNEQFF. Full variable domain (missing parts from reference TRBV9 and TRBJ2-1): DSGVTQTPKHLITATGQRVTLRCSPRSGDLSVYWYQQSLDQGLQFLIQYYNGEERAKGNILERFSAQQFPDLHSELNLSSLELGDSALYFCASSVTLAGSSYNEQFFGPGTRLTVL.

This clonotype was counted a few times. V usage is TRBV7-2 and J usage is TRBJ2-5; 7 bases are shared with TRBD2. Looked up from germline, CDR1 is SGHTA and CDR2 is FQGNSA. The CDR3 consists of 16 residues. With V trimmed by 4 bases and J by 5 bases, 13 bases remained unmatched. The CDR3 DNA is TGTGCCAGCAGCTCCCTGGGGGTAGCGGGTCATGAGACCCAGTACTTC. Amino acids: CASSSLGVAGHETQYF.

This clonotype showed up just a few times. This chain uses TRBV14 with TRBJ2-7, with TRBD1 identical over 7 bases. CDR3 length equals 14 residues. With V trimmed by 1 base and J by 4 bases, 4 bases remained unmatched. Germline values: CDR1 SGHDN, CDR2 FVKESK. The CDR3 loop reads CASSQAGGGYEQYF. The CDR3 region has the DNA TGTGCCAGCAGCCAAGCAGGGGGTGGTTACGAGCAGTACTTC. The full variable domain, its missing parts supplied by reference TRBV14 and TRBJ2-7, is EAGVTQFPSHSVIEKGQTVTLRCDPISGHDNLYWYRRVMGKEIKFLLHFVKESKQDESGMPNNRFLAERTGGTYSTLKVQPAELEDSGVYFCASSQAGGGYEQYFGPGTRLTVT.

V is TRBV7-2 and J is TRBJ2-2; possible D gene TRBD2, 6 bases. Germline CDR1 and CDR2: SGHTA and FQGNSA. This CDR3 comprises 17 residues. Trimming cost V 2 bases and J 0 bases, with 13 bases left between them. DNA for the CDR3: TGTGCCAGCAGCTTACCCCGGGAGCTCGCGAACACCGGGGAGCTGTTTTTT. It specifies CASSLPRELANTGELFF.

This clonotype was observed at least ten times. CDR3 bases: TGTGCCAGCAGTGAAAGAGGGGACTCCTACGAGCAGTACTTC. This gives the protein CASSERGDSYEQYF. The genes are TRBV6-2 or TRBV6-3 and TRBJ2-7; D is tentatively TRBD1 or TRBD2 (5 bases each). In germline, CDR1 is MNHEY, CDR2 SVGEGT. The V gene lost 5 bases and the J gene lost 0 bases, with 11 bases spanning the gap. CDR3 size: 14 residues.

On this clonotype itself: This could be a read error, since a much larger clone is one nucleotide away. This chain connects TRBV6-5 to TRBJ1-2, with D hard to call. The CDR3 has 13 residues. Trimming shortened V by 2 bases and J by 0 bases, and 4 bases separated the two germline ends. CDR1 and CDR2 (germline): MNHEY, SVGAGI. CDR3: CASSYKANYGYTF. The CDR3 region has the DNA TGTGCCAGCAGTTACAAGGCTAACTATGGCTACACCTTC.

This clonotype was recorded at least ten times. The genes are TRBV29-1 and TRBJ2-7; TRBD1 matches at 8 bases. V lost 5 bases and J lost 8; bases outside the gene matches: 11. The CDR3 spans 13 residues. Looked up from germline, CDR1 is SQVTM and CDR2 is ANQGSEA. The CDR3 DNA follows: TGCAGCGTTTTGGTGACAGGGGTGGGGCAGCAGTACTTC. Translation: CSVLVTGVGQQYF.

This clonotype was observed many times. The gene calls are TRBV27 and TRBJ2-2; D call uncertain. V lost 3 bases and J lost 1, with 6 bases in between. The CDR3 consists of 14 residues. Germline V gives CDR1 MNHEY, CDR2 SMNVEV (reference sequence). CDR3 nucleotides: TGTGCCAGCAGTTTCGTCGGGAACACCGGGGAGCTGTTTTTT. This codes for CASSFVGNTGELFF.